This is a list of T cell receptor beta chains from one sample in a study of cytomegalovirus exposure and HLA in healthy donors. Data came from immunoSEQ multiplex PCR; TCRdb stores just in-frame clones and leaves some out. The sample consists of about 80,000 clones, less than 85% of them appearing once. The sample taken for sequencing was PBMCs. The receptors stem from a human donor in good health. CDR3s include the opening cysteine and the closing phenylalanine or tryptophan. A D gene is named only where the DNA matches it firmly. Where a row states a size, it is once, few, many or the class of an expanded clone; other rows omit it.

v_call	d_call	j_call	clone_size	cdr3_length	cdr3_nt	cdr3_aa
TRBV27	-	TRBJ2-7	-	14	TGTGCCAGCAGTTGGGCCGGGATCCCCTACGAGCAGTACTTC	CASSWAGIPYEQYF
TRBV6-5	TRBD1	TRBJ1-5	-	14	TGTGCCAGCAGTGACCACAGGGGGCAACAGCCCCAGCATTTT	CASSDHRGQQPQHF
TRBV9	-	TRBJ2-6	-	14	TGTGCCAGCAGCCCCTACTCTGGGGCCAACGTGCTGACTTTC	CASSPYSGANVLTF
TRBV5-1	TRBD1	TRBJ1-6	-	14	TGCGCCAGCAGCTCGGGACAGAGAGATTCACCCCTCCACTTT	CASSSGQRDSPLHF
TRBV19	-	TRBJ2-1	-	16	TGTGCCAGTAGTTCCCCCGGGACATTTGGATACAATGAGCAGTTCTTC	CASSSPGTFGYNEQFF
TRBV7-9	TRBD1	TRBJ1-1	few	14	TGTGCCAGCAGCTTAGCCTCACAGGGGTCCAGTGCTTTCTTT	CASSLASQGSSAFF
TRBV13	TRBD2	TRBJ2-7	-	14	TGTGCCAGCAGCTTAGTGCTAGCGGGGCACGAGCAGTACTTC	CASSLVLAGHEQYF
TRBV2	-	TRBJ2-1	-	13	TGTGCCAGCAGTGGGGGGGACGCAGATGAGCAGTTCTTC	CASSGGDADEQFF
TRBV2	-	TRBJ2-1	few	14	TGTGCCAGCAGTGAAGGACTAGACATCGGTGAGCAGTTCTTC	CASSEGLDIGEQFF
TRBV21-1	-	TRBJ2-6	-	17	TGTGCCAGCAGTTCATTGACAGGGGGCGATGGGGCCAACGTCCTGACTTTC	CASSSLTGGDGANVLTF
TRBV2	-	TRBJ1-5	-	14	TGTGCCAGCAGTGAAGGCCGAGGGAGTCAGCCCCAGAATTTT	CASSEGRGSQPQNF
TRBV19	-	TRBJ1-5	once	12	TGTGCCAGTACCCGGGGGAATCAGCCCCAGCATTTT	CASTRGNQPQHF
TRBV5-6	TRBD1	TRBJ1-2	-	13	TGTGCCAGCAGCCCTGGGACAGGCTATGGCTACACCTTC	CASSPGTGYGYTF
TRBV12-5	-	TRBJ1-1	-	13	TGTGCTAGTGGTTTGGTACGGGGGGCTGAAGCTTTCTTT	CASGLVRGAEAFF
TRBV27	-	TRBJ1-5	few	14	TGTGCCAGCAGTTCTATTCAGGGTACGAAGCCCCAGCATTTT	CASSSIQGTKPQHF
TRBV29-1	TRBD1	TRBJ1-2	-	11	TGCAGCGTTTGGACAGGGGATGGCTACACCTTC	CSVWTGDGYTF